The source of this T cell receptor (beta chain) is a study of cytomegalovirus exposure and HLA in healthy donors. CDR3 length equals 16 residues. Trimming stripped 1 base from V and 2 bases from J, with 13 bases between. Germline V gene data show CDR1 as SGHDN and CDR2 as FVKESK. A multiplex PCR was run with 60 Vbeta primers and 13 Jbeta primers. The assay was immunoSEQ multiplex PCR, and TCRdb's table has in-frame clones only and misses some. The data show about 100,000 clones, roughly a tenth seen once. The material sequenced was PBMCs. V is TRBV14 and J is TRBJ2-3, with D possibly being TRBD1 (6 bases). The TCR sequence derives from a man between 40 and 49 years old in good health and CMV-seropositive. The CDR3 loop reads CASSQGRGRDTDTQYF. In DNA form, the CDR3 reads TGTGCCAGCAGCCAAGGCAGGGGACGCGACACAGATACGCAGTATTTT.